These 22 T cell receptor beta chains share one sample of origin, sequenced in a study of identical twins. Via MiXCR, TCRdb re-called the 5' RACE reads, giving one row per CDR3 protein. The profile shows 350,000 to 450,000 distinct CDR3 sequences, about a fifth of them singletons. Sequencing was carried out using naive T cells sorted from blood. The receptors shown here come from a man in his fifties in good health.

This clonotype was recorded many times. V is TRBV5-5 and J is TRBJ2-7; 7 nucleotides agree with TRBD1. The CDR3 has 16 residues. Germline-derived CDR1 and CDR2 are SGHKS and YYEKEE (reference sequence). The trim removed 1 base at V and 7 bases at J, leaving 14 bases unmatched. The CDR3 loop reads CASSLRTGPGAGEQYF. CDR3 sequence (DNA): TGTGCCAGCAGCTTGAGGACAGGCCCCGGAGCTGGGGAGCAGTACTTC.

This clonotype was seen repeatedly, ten times or more. This chain uses TRBV6-1 with TRBJ1-1, with 10 bases fitting TRBD1. The CDR3 contains 17 residues. V was pared by 6 bases and J by 0 bases, with 10 bases of the junction left unmatched. Germline lookup yields CDR1 MNHNS and CDR2 SASEGT. The CDR3 DNA reads as TGTGCCAGCAGCACTTTCGCGGGACAGGGGATGAACACTGAAGCTTTCTTT. Residues: CASSTFAGQGMNTEAFF.

The V gene is TRBV10-3, the J gene TRBJ1-1, with D possibly TRBD1 on 6 matching bases. Trimming removed 3 bases at V and 8 bases at J, with 10 bases between. Germline CDR1 reads ENHRY; CDR2 reads SYGVKD. This CDR3 region has 12 residues. CDR3 protein: CAISEYRVEAFF. As DNA, the CDR3 is TGTGCCATCAGTGAATACAGGGTAGAAGCTTTCTTT.

This clonotype was recorded a few times. The J gene is TRBJ2-1, the V gene TRBV20-1, with 7 bases aligning to TRBD1. The length of the CDR3 is 14 residues. With V trimmed by 7 bases and J by 1 base, 7 bases remained unmatched. The germline gives CDR1 DFQATT, CDR2 SNEGSKA (reference sequence). CDR3 nucleotides: TGCAGTGTAAGGGGCAGGGGGTCCTACAATGAGCAGTTCTTC. Translation: CSVRGRGSYNEQFF.

This rearrangement joins TRBV10-3 to TRBJ2-2, with D possibly called TRBD1 or TRBD2 (5 bases each). CDR1 is ENHRY and CDR2 is SYGVKD in the germline V gene. The germline V and J ends were trimmed by 4 bases and 1 base, with 10 bases remaining between them. The CDR3 has 15 residues. The CDR3 DNA reads TGTGCCATCAGTGGGGGGACGGTGAACACCGGGGAGCTGTTTTTT. Translated, it gives CAISGGTVNTGELFF.

CDR3 sequence reads: CASSTRTGAYNEQFF. As DNA, the CDR3 is TGTGCCAGCAGCACCCGGACAGGGGCGTACAATGAGCAGTTCTTC. The chain couples TRBV9 to TRBJ2-1, with 9 bases that match TRBD1. After removal of 4 bases from V and 4 bases from J, the junction contained 6 bases not matched to a gene. This CDR3 region has 15 residues. Germline V gene lookup returns CDR1 SGDLS and CDR2 YYNGEE.

The chain employs TRBV5-6 and TRBJ2-2; 7 bases line up with TRBD1. J was trimmed by 4 bases and V by 4 bases; bases with no gene match: 7. This CDR3 has 15 amino acids. Per germline, CDR1 SGHDT and CDR2 YYEEEE. This chain's CDR3 is CASSGGTVGTGELFF. The CDR3 DNA follows: TGTGCCAGCAGCGGTGGGACAGTTGGCACCGGGGAGCTGTTTTTT. Full variable domain (missing parts from reference TRBV5-6 and TRBJ2-2): DAGVTQSPTHLIKTRGQQVTLRCSPKSGHDTVSWYQQALGQGPQFIFQYYEEEERQRGNFPDRFSGHQFPNYSSELNVNALLLGDSALYLCASSGGTVGTGELFFGEGSRLTVL.

A single count supports this clonotype. The rearrangement joins TRBV3-1 to TRBJ2-1; unclear D gene. There are 12 residues in the CDR3. V was shortened by 5 bases and J by 9 bases, with 11 bases between the two germline ends. From germline, CDR1 is LGHDT and CDR2 YNNKEL (reference sequence). The CDR3 sequence: CASSYDNGEQFF. CDR3 in DNA: TGTGCCAGCAGCTACGATAATGGTGAGCAGTTCTTC.

This clonotype has a handful of counts. The V call is TRBV29-1, the J call TRBJ2-5; a possible D gene is TRBD2 (6 bases). Germline V CDR1 and CDR2: SQVTM, ANQGSEA. With 2 bases removed from V and 4 bases from J, the gap between germline ends came to 8 bases. This CDR3 is built from 12 residues. CDR3 sequence: CSVEPGAETQYF. CDR3 DNA sequence: TGCAGCGTTGAACCGGGAGCAGAGACCCAGTACTTC.

This clonotype was counted at least ten times. The rearrangement uses TRBV20-1 and TRBJ2-4; tentatively, D is TRBD1 (6 bases). Trimming removed 3 bases from V and 5 bases from J, with 14 bases in between. Germline V gene lookup returns CDR1 DFQATT and CDR2 SNEGSKA (reference sequence). CDR3 length: 14 amino acids. CDR3 residues: CSASGGPGQNIQYF. Here the CDR3 DNA reads TGCAGTGCTAGTGGGGGCCCCGGACAAAACATTCAGTACTTC.

At least ten counts were recorded for this clonotype. The chain couples TRBV5-1 to TRBJ2-5; no clear D. The CDR3 contains 13 residues. In germline, CDR1 is SGHRS, CDR2 YFSETQ. The V and J ends lost 4 bases and 1 base respectively, with 8 bases between them. The CDR3 DNA reads TGCGCCAGCAGCCGAGTAATCCAAGAGACCCAGTACTTC. Its translation is CASSRVIQETQYF.

This clonotype occurred many times. The genes are TRBV24-1 and TRBJ2-1, with a tentative D call TRBD2 (5 bases). Germline lookup yields CDR1 KGHDR and CDR2 SFDVKD. This CDR3 region has 16 residues. Trimming removed 3 bases at V and 0 bases at J, with 11 bases between. Here the CDR3 reads CATSDPSGNSYNEQFF. CDR3 sequence (DNA): TGTGCCACCAGTGATCCGAGCGGAAACTCCTACAATGAGCAGTTCTTC.

This clonotype showed up just a few times. This rearrangement joins TRBV20-1 to TRBJ1-2, with a possible D match to TRBD1 (5 bases). Germline CDR1 and CDR2: DFQATT and SNEGSKA (reference sequence). The ends were cut back, 3 bases at V and 0 bases at J, with 8 bases in the middle. This CDR3 spans 13 amino acids. CDR3 in amino acids: CSASQTANYGYTF. CDR3 in DNA: TGCAGTGCTAGTCAGACAGCTAACTATGGCTACACCTTC.

The rearrangement uses TRBV5-1 and TRBJ2-1; D might be TRBD1 or TRBD2, each matching 5 bases. CDR3 length: 15 amino acids. The germline CDR1 and CDR2 sequences are SGHRS and YFSETQ. V lost 0 bases and J lost 9, with 16 bases in between. The CDR3 DNA sequence: TGCGCCAGCAGCTTGGAGGTCCAGGGAGTTACTGAGCAGTTCTTC. As protein: CASSLEVQGVTEQFF.

The chain employs TRBV28 and TRBJ1-1; D is ambiguous. Looked up from germline, CDR1 is MDHEN and CDR2 is SYDVKM. Trimming shortened V by 3 bases and J by 0 bases, and 17 bases separated the two germline ends. This CDR3 comprises 17 residues. The CDR3 coding sequence is TGTGCCAGCAGTTTCCCAACAAGGAAAGGGTTGAACACTGAAGCTTTCTTT. Translation gives CASSFPTRKGLNTEAFF.

This clonotype was detected many times. This sequence joins TRBV20-1 and TRBJ1-2; D is perhaps TRBD1 (5 bases). The CDR3 runs to 16 residues. Trimming took 0 bases from V and 4 from J, leaving 18 bases between them. In germline, CDR1 is DFQATT, CDR2 SNEGSKA (reference sequence). In nucleotides, the CDR3 is TGCAGTGCTAGAGATCACGGGACCCAACCACTCTATGGCTACACCTTC. Translation: CSARDHGTQPLYGYTF.

The chain carries TRBV20-1 and TRBJ1-6; possibly TRBD1 for D (5 bases). CDR3 size: 14 residues. From germline, CDR1 is DFQATT and CDR2 SNEGSKA (reference sequence). The V and J ends lost 2 bases and 9 bases respectively, with 14 bases between them. The CDR3: CSARPGTGGSPLHF. The CDR3 region has the DNA TGCAGTGCTAGACCCGGGACCGGGGGTTCACCCCTCCACTTT.

The sample holds a few counts of this clonotype. The chain links TRBV3-1 to TRBJ1-5; weak D call: TRBD1 (6 bases). V lost 5 bases to trimming and J lost 4 bases, with 15 bases between them. The CDR3 sequence is 15 residues long. CDR1 is LGHDT, CDR2 YNNKEL, per germline (reference sequence). The CDR3: CASSSGGLGNQPQHF. The CDR3 nucleotides read TGTGCCAGCAGCAGCGGGGGCTTGGGGAATCAGCCCCAGCATTTT.

The chain carries TRBV12-3 or TRBV12-4 and TRBJ2-1, with unresolved D. CDR3 length equals 13 residues. V lost 8 bases and J 7 bases, leaving 15 bases between the germline ends. CDR3 in amino acids: CASSIDPANEQFF. The CDR3 bases are TGTGCCAGCTCCATAGACCCGGCGAATGAGCAGTTCTTC.

The chain has TRBV15 and TRBJ2-2; 9 bases fit TRBD1. Germline-derived CDR1 and CDR2 are LNHNV and YYDKDF (reference sequence). The CDR3 is made up of 14 amino acids. After removal of 6 bases from V and 7 bases from J, the junction contained 6 bases not matched to a gene. CDR3 amino acids: CATRRDRVVGELFF. CDR3 sequence (DNA): TGTGCCACCAGACGGGACAGGGTGGTCGGGGAGCTGTTTTTT.

The V call is TRBV5-1, the J call TRBJ2-7, with 8 bases matching TRBD1. CDR1 and CDR2 (germline): SGHRS, YFSETQ. Trimming removed 0 bases from V and 1 base from J; junction bases left unmatched: 3. The CDR3 has 15 residues. The CDR3: CASSLDGQGSYEQYF. The CDR3 DNA follows: TGCGCCAGCAGCTTGGACGGACAGGGTTCCTACGAGCAGTACTTC.

This clonotype was seen only a few times. The rearrangement uses TRBV10-3 and TRBJ2-6; tentative D call: TRBD1 (5 bases). Trimming left V 10 bases short and J 4 bases short, with 11 bases between. The length of the CDR3 is 13 residues. From germline, CDR1 is ENHRY and CDR2 SYGVKD. The CDR3 DNA is TGTGCCACGCAGGGCGCCGGGGCCAACGTCCTGACTTTC. It codes for CATQGAGANVLTF.